The 9 T cell receptor beta chains in this list originate from one sample, sequenced in a study of blood T cell repertoires in COVID-19. The table came from immunoSEQ multiplex PCR; TCRdb's copy has only in-frame clones and leaves some out. The data hold about 440,000 clones, with about 89% observed a single time. The sample consisted of peripheral blood. The receptors were sampled from a woman in her thirties with acute or convalescent COVID-19.

The V gene is TRBV3-1 (or the pseudogene TRBV3-2), the J gene TRBJ2-5; the match to TRBD2 covers 10 bases. Germline assignment: CDR1 LGHDT and CDR2 YNNKEL (reference sequence). This CDR3 has 16 amino acids. V lost 0 bases and J lost 4; bases outside the gene matches: 5. CDR3 bases: TGTGCCAGCAGCCAAGATTTAGGACTAGCGGCAGAGACCCAGTACTTC. Translation: CASSQDLGLAAETQYF.

This chain joins TRBV5-5 and TRBJ2-3; no reliable D call. Germline-derived CDR1 and CDR2 are SGHKS and YYEKEE (reference sequence). This CDR3 has 17 residues. The V end was cut by 4 bases, the J end by 3 bases, with 21 bases between. The CDR3 loop is CASSASPRRTSTDTQYF. In DNA form, the CDR3 reads TGTGCCAGCAGCGCAAGCCCCCGGAGAACGAGTACAGATACGCAGTATTTT.

The rearrangement joins TRBV5-1 to TRBJ1-2, with D perhaps TRBD1 (6 bases). This CDR3 has 14 residues. Germline V CDR1 and CDR2: SGHRS, YFSETQ. The germline V and J ends were trimmed by 0 bases and 4 bases, with 10 bases remaining between them. CDR3 protein: CASSLDRETYGYTF. CDR3 sequence (DNA): TGCGCCAGCAGCTTGGACAGGGAGACCTATGGCTACACCTTC.

In this sample, this clone turned up a few times. The V call is TRBV7-9, the J call TRBJ1-6, with 9 nucleotides matching TRBD1. CDR3 length: 15 amino acids. Per germline, CDR1 SEHNR and CDR2 FQNEAQ (reference sequence). The V gene end was trimmed by 1 base and the J gene end by 11 bases; junction bases not matched to a gene: 6. The CDR3 here is CASSLDGDREAPLHF. The CDR3 DNA follows: TGTGCCAGCAGCTTAGACGGGGACAGGGAGGCACCCCTCCACTTT. Full variable domain (outside the CDR3, taken from reference TRBV7-9 and TRBJ1-6): DTGVSQNPRHKITKRGQNVTFRCDPISEHNRLYWYRQTLGQGPEFLTYFQNEAQLEKSRLLSDRFSAERPKGSFSTLEIQRTEQGDSAMYLCASSLDGDREAPLHFGNGTRLTVT.

This sequence joins TRBV12-3 or TRBV12-4 and TRBJ2-7, with 7 positions matching TRBD1. The CDR3 length is 13 residues. V was clipped by 3 bases and J by 11 bases; unmatched bases: 10. The CDR3: CASSLLGSGTEYF. CDR3 sequence (DNA): TGTGCCAGCAGTTTGCTCGGTTCCGGGACAGAGTACTTC.

The chain combines TRBV20-1 with TRBJ2-5, with 11 bases fitting TRBD2. The length of the CDR3 is 14 residues. Trimming at V came to 3 bases and at J to 3 bases, leaving 3 bases not matched to a gene. Germline V gene lookup returns CDR1 DFQATT and CDR2 SNEGSKA (reference sequence). This chain's CDR3 is CSASVLAGEETQYF. The CDR3 DNA reads as TGCAGTGCTAGTGTACTAGCGGGGGAAGAGACCCAGTACTTC.

The chain recombines TRBV7-9 with TRBJ2-3; 10 bases fit TRBD2. This CDR3 contains 18 residues. Trimming took 3 bases from V and 0 from J; bases not matched to a gene: 9. The V gene's germline CDR1 is SEHNR and CDR2 FQNEAQ (reference sequence). CDR3 bases: TGTGCCAGCAGCTTCCGAGCGGGGGGGACCGCTAGCACAGATACGCAGTATTTT. Encoded protein: CASSFRAGGTASTDTQYF.

The V and J genes are TRBV15 and TRBJ2-1; D remains ambiguous. Trimming took off 2 bases at V and 5 bases at J, with 4 bases between the two ends. Germline CDR1 is LNHNV and CDR2 is YYDKDF (reference sequence). This CDR3 has 12 residues. CDR3 protein: CATSRFDNEQFF. The CDR3 nucleotides are TGTGCCACCAGCAGATTCGACAATGAGCAGTTCTTC.

This chain uses TRBV11-2 with TRBJ1-2; possible D gene TRBD1, 5 bases. V was pared by 5 bases and J by 3 bases, with 10 bases between. The CDR3 is made up of 13 amino acids. Germline V CDR1 and CDR2: SGHAT, FQNNGV. The CDR3 spells CASSPDRYYGYTF. DNA for the CDR3: TGTGCCAGCAGCCCTGACAGATACTATGGCTACACCTTC.